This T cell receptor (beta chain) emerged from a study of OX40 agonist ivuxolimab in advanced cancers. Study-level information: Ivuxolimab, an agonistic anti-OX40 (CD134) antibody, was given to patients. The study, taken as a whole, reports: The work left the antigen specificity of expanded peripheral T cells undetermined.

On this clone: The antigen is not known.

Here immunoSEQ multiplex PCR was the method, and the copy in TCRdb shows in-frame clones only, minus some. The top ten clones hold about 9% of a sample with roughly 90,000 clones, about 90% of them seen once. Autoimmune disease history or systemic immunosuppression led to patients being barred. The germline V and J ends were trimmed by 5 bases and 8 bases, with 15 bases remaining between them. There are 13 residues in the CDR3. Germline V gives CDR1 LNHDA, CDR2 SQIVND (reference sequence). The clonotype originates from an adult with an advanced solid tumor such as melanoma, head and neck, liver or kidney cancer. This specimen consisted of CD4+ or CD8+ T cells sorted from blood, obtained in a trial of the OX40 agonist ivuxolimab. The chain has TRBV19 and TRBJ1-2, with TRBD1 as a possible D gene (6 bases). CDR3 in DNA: TGTGCCAGTAGTTCACAGGGTGAAGAGGGCTACACCTTC. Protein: CASSSQGEEGYTF.